This entry is about one T cell receptor beta chain. The sample is drawn from a study of OX40 agonist ivuxolimab in advanced cancers. The wider study: Hepatocellular carcinoma, melanoma, renal cell or head and neck cancer occurred in dose-escalation patients.

The data were produced by immunoSEQ multiplex PCR, yet TCRdb's version contains in-frame clones alone and is incomplete. The sample records 60,000 to 70,000 clones, approximately 86% being singletons. The sequence came from an adult with an advanced solid tumor such as melanoma, head and neck, liver or kidney cancer. The sample here was CD4+ or CD8+ T cells sorted from blood, taken in a trial of the OX40 agonist ivuxolimab.

The DNA of the CDR3 is TGTGCCAGCAGCTTAAACCCGCAAGGGGGCAGCAATCAGCCCCAGCATTTT. Protein: CASSLNPQGGSNQPQHF. This sequence joins TRBV7-2 and TRBJ1-5, with 7 bases matching TRBD1. The trim removed 2 bases at V and 1 base at J, leaving 8 bases unmatched. In germline, CDR1 is SGHTA, CDR2 FQGNSA. The CDR3 has 17 residues.